Following are 7 T cell receptor beta chains from one sample sequenced in a study of STAT5B mutations in CD4+ large granular lymphocyte leukemia. Profiled with immunoSEQ multiplex PCR; TCRdb holds only in-frame clones, not every one. Here the sample spans about 32,000 clones, approximately 71% being singletons. Sample: CD4+ T cells from blood buffy coats. The receptors were gathered from a human donor in good health.

The V gene is TRBV6-1, the J gene TRBJ1-5, with D maybe TRBD1 (5 bases). This CDR3 contains 15 residues. Trimming cost V 0 bases and J 5 bases, with 11 bases left between them. CDR1 MNHNS and CDR2 SASEGT come from the germline V gene. CDR3 DNA: TGTGCCAGCAGTGAAGCCGGGGGTAACTATCAGCCCCAGCATTTT. It codes for CASSEAGGNYQPQHF.

The rearrangement links TRBV6-1 to TRBJ1-2, with D tentatively TRBD1 (6 bases). Germline CDR1 reads MNHNS; CDR2 reads SASEGT. This CDR3 is built from 16 residues. V was shortened by 4 bases and J by 8 bases, with 23 bases between the two germline ends. CDR3 amino acids: CASSGGGDPGAEGYTF. CDR3 sequence (DNA): TGTGCCAGCAGTGGGGGTGGGGATCCGGGGGCTGAGGGCTACACCTTC.

This rearrangement joins TRBV2 to TRBJ2-4; D may be TRBD2 (5 bases). The germline V gene encodes CDR1 SNHLY and CDR2 FYNNEI. V was pared by 2 bases and J by 7 bases, with 12 bases between. This CDR3 comprises 14 residues. In DNA, the CDR3 is TGTGCCAGCAGTGAAATGGGCAGAGGGAACATTCAGTACTTC. Translating gives CASSEMGRGNIQYF.

V and J are TRBV18 and TRBJ1-2; tentative D call: TRBD1 (5 bases). The CDR3 extends over 15 amino acids. The germline gives CDR1 KGHSH, CDR2 LQKENI. Trimming pared 2 bases from V and 4 bases from J, leaving 14 bases between. The CDR3 reads CASSPDGARGYGYTF. CDR3 DNA: TGTGCCAGCTCACCAGACGGGGCAAGGGGCTATGGCTACACCTTC.

V usage is TRBV10-3 and J usage is TRBJ2-3; D call uncertain. CDR3 size: 14 residues. Trimming removed 0 bases from V and 4 bases from J, with 8 bases in between. Germline assignment: CDR1 ENHRY and CDR2 SYGVKD. CDR3 in DNA: TGTGCCATCAGTGAGTCGACGAGTTCAGATACGCAGTATTTT. The encoded protein is CAISESTSSDTQYF.

V gene TRBV6-5 combines with J gene TRBJ1-5; D remains ambiguous. The V gene's germline CDR1 is MNHEY and CDR2 SVGAGI. This CDR3 contains 13 residues. The ends were cut back, 4 bases at V and 8 bases at J, with 12 bases in the middle. The CDR3 DNA sequence: TGTGCCAGCAGTTCCCCCGCCGGGGAGCCCCAGCATTTT. It encodes CASSSPAGEPQHF.

In this sample, this clone turned up a few times. This chain joins TRBV29-1 and TRBJ1-5, with 8 positions matching TRBD1. In germline, CDR1 is SQVTM, CDR2 ANQGSEA. The CDR3 runs to 17 residues. J was trimmed by 1 base and V by 5 bases; bases with no gene match: 13. CDR3 DNA: TGCAGCGTTTCCGGGACAGGCGATTCAGGGAGCAATCAGCCCCAGCATTTT. Translation gives CSVSGTGDSGSNQPQHF. Together with reference TRBV29-1 and TRBJ1-5, the CDR3 gives the full variable domain: SAVISQKPSRDICQRGTSLTIQCQVDSQVTMMFWYRQQPGQSLTLIATANQGSEATYESGFVIDKFPISRPNLTFSTLTVSNMSPEDSSIYLCSVSGTGDSGSNQPQHFGDGTRLSIL.